The entry below gives a single TCR beta chain sequence along with its context. No cognate antigen has been identified for it. There are no base qualities to consult, and no much larger clone falls within one base. The sample belongs to a study of CD8+ T cells in alopecia areata (dated by TCRdb to 2016 to 2019). Broadly, across the study: Treated patients were enrolled in an open-label pilot trial of oral tofacitinib at 5 to 10 mg twice daily for moderate-to-severe alopecia areata. Patients stayed on tofacitinib for 6 to 18 months and then had 6 months of follow-up off drug so that delayed response and recurrence could be assessed. In both human patients and the C3H/HeJ mouse model, the study applied high-throughput TCRbeta sequencing to look at T cell clonal expansion in alopecia areata. On the human side, TCRbeta sequencing was run on scalp tissue and on sorted CD4+ and CD8+ peripheral blood T cells from healthy controls and from alopecia areata patients with either patchy or totalis/universalis disease. Tofacitinib-treated patients had biopsies at baseline and at 4 and 24 weeks of treatment, with a later scalp biopsy in several patients. Scalp clonality was compared across normal scalp (n=4), patchy alopecia areata scalp (n=8), and alopecia totalis/universalis scalp (n=8). RNA came from the PAXgene miRNA kit for fixed scalp, the miRNeasy kit for PBMCs, and the RNeasy kit for mouse skin. TCRbeta CDR3 regions were amplified by immunoSEQ multiplex PCR using 35 Vbeta forward and 13 Jbeta reverse primers.

The label giving this sample's time point can be read as: baseline before oral tofacitinib. Peripheral blood and lesional scalp punch biopsies were obtained from patients with alopecia areata. After PBMCs were isolated by density centrifugation and stained for CD3, CD4 and CD8, a FACSAria was used to sort CD4+ and CD8+ T cells. The protocol used for the library was the immunoSEQ multiplex PCR assay. RNA was extracted from all samples and reverse transcribed into cDNA, which served as template for TCR sequencing. First-strand cDNA was synthesized with SuperScript III using a 2:1 mix of oligo-dT and random hexamers. A synthetic immune receptor repertoire was used to assess amplification bias, and residual bias was removed computationally. Processing in the source paper ran as follows. Raw reads were preprocessed to remove errors, and CDR3 was defined according to IMGT conventions as the region from the conserved cysteine to phenylalanine. To get clonality, Shannon entropy was normalized by log2 of the number of productive unique TCRs and the result was subtracted from 1. Whether each scalp clone was CD4 or CD8 was inferred by checking scalp TCRbeta sequences against the CD4 and CD8 repertoires from sorted blood. The table comes from immuneACCESS by way of TCRdb, which keeps in-frame sequences with V and J called. Part of the clones is missing from these tables; in studies checked, under half for an unresolved V gene and the rest for unknown reasons. From that table come the V and J calls and clone size; the DNA was used to work out D and trimming. Recorded for this sample are over 200,000 clones; around three fifths of them occurred a single time. The leading ten clones occupy around 0.44% of the sample.

Overall study outcomes, separate from this receptor: Compared with mice, TCR sequences shared between patients were less clear, possibly partly because of HLA diversity across the patient population. Scalp TCR repertoire analysis is complicated because resident alphabeta T cells in normal human skin are also sequenced, whereas mouse skin is dominated by gammadelta T cells. Lesional scalp, especially in alopecia totalis/universalis, showed higher clonality and more expanded CD8+ clones than normal scalp, suggesting antigenic drive.

CDR1 SGHVS and CDR2 FQNEAQ were looked up in the germline V gene. V and J lose 5 bases and 5 bases, and a span of 15 bases separates them. Including cysteine and phenylalanine, the CDR3 has 14 amino acids. Only the CDR3 DNA is retained, 42 bases long and in frame from the first base. The sequenced sample was CD4+ T cells sorted from blood, obtained at week 0. The chain employs TRBV7-8 and TRBJ2-5; the D gene is perhaps TRBD2, from 6 matching bases. The sequence derives from a human donor with alopecia areata. The nucleotide sequence reads as follows: TGTGCCAGCAGCCTCGGACGGGCGGGGGAGACCCAGTACTTC. This sequence encodes CASSLGRAGETQYF.